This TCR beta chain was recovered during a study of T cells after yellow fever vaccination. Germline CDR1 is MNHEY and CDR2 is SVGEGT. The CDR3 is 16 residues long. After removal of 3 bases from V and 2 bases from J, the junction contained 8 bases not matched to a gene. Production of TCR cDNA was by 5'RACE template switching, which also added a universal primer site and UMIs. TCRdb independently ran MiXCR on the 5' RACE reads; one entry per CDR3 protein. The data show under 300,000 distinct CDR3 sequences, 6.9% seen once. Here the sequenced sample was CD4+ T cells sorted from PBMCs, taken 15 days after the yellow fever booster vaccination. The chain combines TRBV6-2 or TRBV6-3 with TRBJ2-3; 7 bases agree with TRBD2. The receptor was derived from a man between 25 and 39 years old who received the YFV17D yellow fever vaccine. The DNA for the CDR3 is TGTGCCAGCAGTTATAATCCTCTAGCGGCCACAGATACGCAGTATTTT. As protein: CASSYNPLAATDTQYF.